Presented here are 19 T cell receptor beta chains from one specimen sequenced in a study of cytomegalovirus exposure and HLA in healthy donors. PCR was performed using 60 Vbeta and 13 Jbeta primers. Assay used: immunoSEQ multiplex PCR; TCRdb lists only in-frame clones, some missing. The profile covers about 170,000 clones, with approximately 78% appearing a single time and about 0.77% taken by the ten largest. The sample consisted of PBMCs. These receptors were collected from a woman in her late teens or twenties in good health and CMV-seronegative.

The chain has TRBV5-4 and TRBJ1-6; tentative D call: TRBD1 (6 bases). The V gene's germline CDR1 is SGHNT and CDR2 YYREEE (reference sequence). This CDR3 has 14 residues. V lost 2 bases to trimming and J lost 6 bases, with 9 bases between them. The CDR3 loop is CASSFGTINSPLHF. The DNA of the CDR3 is TGTGCCAGCAGCTTCGGGACAATTAATTCACCCCTCCACTTT.

The chain links TRBV7-3 to TRBJ2-7, with 8 positions matching TRBD1. CDR3 length equals 14 residues. The germline CDR1 and CDR2 sequences are SGHTA and FQGTGA. Losses at the gene ends were 5 bases for V and 3 bases for J; bases not matched to a gene: 6. The CDR3 DNA reads TGTGCCAGCAGCCCTACCGGACAGGGCTACGAGCAGTACTTC. Translation gives CASSPTGQGYEQYF.

The chain uses TRBV21-1 and TRBJ2-7; TRBD2 reflects the table's D call only, with no check against the DNA. TRBV21-1 is deemed a pseudogene. The CDR3 is made up of 16 amino acids. CDR3 residues: CASSKEPARLPHEQYF. In DNA, the CDR3 is TGTGCCAGCAGCAAAGAGCCGGCTAGATTGCCTCACGAGCAGTACTTC.

The rearrangement links TRBV2 to TRBJ2-6; D remains ambiguous. V was trimmed by 6 bases and J by 0 bases, leaving 12 bases between them. CDR3 length equals 16 residues. Per the germline V gene, CDR1 is SNHLY and CDR2 is FYNNEI. CDR3: CASSPIPVSGANVLTF. Here the CDR3 DNA reads TGTGCCAGCAGCCCAATCCCGGTCTCTGGGGCCAACGTCCTGACTTTC.

The CDR3: CASSAGFLHTGELFF. CDR3 DNA sequence: TGTGCCAGTAGTGCGGGATTCTTACACACCGGGGAGCTGTTTTTT. This rearrangement joins TRBV19 to TRBJ2-2, with TRBD2 as a possible D gene (6 bases). The CDR3 extends over 15 amino acids. Germline V gene lookup returns CDR1 LNHDA and CDR2 SQIVND (reference sequence). Trimming shortened V by 5 bases and J by 3 bases, and 13 bases separated the two germline ends.

This clone was seen a handful of times. Other DNA sequences in the same sample also yield this CDR3. The chain combines TRBV19 with TRBJ1-1, with TRBD1 matching 9 bases. J was trimmed by 0 bases and V by 6 bases; bases with no gene match: 2. In germline, CDR1 is LNHDA, CDR2 SQIVND (reference sequence). This CDR3 comprises 14 residues. CDR3 bases: TGTGCCAGTAGGGACAGGGGTATGAACACTGAAGCTTTCTTT. Translation gives CASRDRGMNTEAFF.

The genes are TRBV6-4 and TRBJ2-3; a possible D gene is TRBD1 (6 bases). Germline V CDR1 and CDR2: MRHNA, SNTAGT. The CDR3 extends over 14 amino acids. The ends were cut back, 2 bases at V and 5 bases at J, with 11 bases in the middle. CDR3 residues: CASSDVLGGDTQYF. The CDR3 nucleotides are TGTGCCAGCAGTGACGTTTTAGGGGGAGATACGCAGTATTTT.

Comments on this clone: Other DNA sequences in the sample encode the same CDR3. This sequence joins TRBV2 and TRBJ1-1, with D uncertain. CDR3 size: 15 residues. V gave up 4 bases and J gave up 0 bases, with 12 bases separating them. In germline, CDR1 is SNHLY, CDR2 FYNNEI. CDR3 nucleotide sequence: TGTGCCAGCAGTGTCACACAGAGTCTGAACACTGAAGCTTTCTTT. It specifies CASSVTQSLNTEAFF. Using reference TRBV2 and TRBJ1-1 for the parts outside the CDR3, the full variable domain is EPEVTQTPSHQVTQMGQEVILRCVPISNHLYFYWYRQILGQKVEFLVSFYNNEISEKSEIFDDQFSVERPDGSNFTLKIRSTKLEDSAMYFCASSVTQSLNTEAFFGQGTRLTVV.

The chain couples TRBV28 to TRBJ1-5; TRBD1 is a possible D gene (6 bases). The CDR3 consists of 13 residues. Trimming stripped 4 bases from V and 6 bases from J, with 10 bases between. Germline V CDR1 and CDR2: MDHEN, SYDVKM. CDR3 sequence (DNA): TGTGCCAGCAGTTCTACAGGGAGTCAGCCCCAGCATTTT. Its translation: CASSSTGSQPQHF.

The gene calls are TRBV5-1 and TRBJ1-2; 7 nucleotides align to TRBD1. The CDR3 length is 16 residues. Per germline, CDR1 SGHRS and CDR2 YFSETQ. Trimming at V came to 4 bases and at J to 3 bases, leaving 12 bases not matched to a gene. CDR3 coding DNA: TGCGCCAGCAGCCCCCCTTTTGGACAGGAGGACTATGGCTACACCTTC. Translated: CASSPPFGQEDYGYTF.

This clone showed up just a few times. The genes are TRBV7-2 and TRBJ2-1; the match to TRBD2 covers 8 bases. The ends lost 1 base at V and 8 bases at J; junction bases unmatched: 16. CDR1 SGHTA and CDR2 FQGNSA come from the germline V gene. CDR3 length: 18 residues. The CDR3 loop reads CASSLVEVRLAGFYEQFF. The DNA of the CDR3 is TGTGCCAGCAGCTTAGTTGAGGTGCGTCTAGCGGGCTTCTATGAGCAGTTCTTC.

In this sample, this clone turned up once. The chain couples TRBV4-2 to TRBJ2-3; 12 nucleotides match TRBD2. The germline V gene encodes CDR1 LGHNA and CDR2 YNFKEQ. The junction had 3 bases not matched to a gene; V was cut back by 0 bases and J by 5 bases. The CDR3 totals 16 residues. CDR3 protein: CASSQDLAGGQDTQYF. The CDR3 DNA reads as TGTGCCAGCAGCCAAGACCTAGCGGGAGGGCAAGATACGCAGTATTTT.

This sequence joins TRBV7-2 and TRBJ2-3; D possibly corresponds to TRBD1 (6 bases). The V end lost 2 bases, the J end lost 1 base, and 13 bases lay between the germline ends. Germline V CDR1 and CDR2: SGHTA, FQGNSA. The CDR3 sequence is 16 residues long. CDR3 loop: CASSLFRTVGTDTQYF. The CDR3 coding sequence is TGTGCCAGCAGCTTATTTCGGACAGTAGGCACAGATACGCAGTATTTT.

J is TRBJ1-5 and V is TRBV4-2, with 11 bases matching TRBD1. Germline CDR1 is LGHNA and CDR2 is YNFKEQ. The CDR3 is 17 residues long. V lost 2 bases and J lost 6; bases outside the gene matches: 9. The CDR3 is CASSQWDRGAGGQPQHF. The CDR3 DNA reads TGTGCCAGCAGCCAATGGGACAGGGGGGCAGGGGGTCAGCCCCAGCATTTT.

The V and J genes are TRBV7-2 and TRBJ2-7, with 7 bases aligning to TRBD2. V gave up 1 base and J gave up 4 bases; unmatched junction bases: 1. From germline, CDR1 is SGHTA and CDR2 FQGNSA. This CDR3 is 13 amino acids long. In DNA form, the CDR3 reads TGTGCCAGCAGCTTAGGGACTAGGTACGAGCAGTACTTC. Its translation: CASSLGTRYEQYF.

A single count supports this clone. This chain links TRBV7-9 with TRBJ1-1, with a weak D call TRBD1 (6 bases). The CDR3 consists of 15 residues. Trimming left V 5 bases short and J 1 base short, with 14 bases between. Germline CDR1 reads SEHNR; CDR2 reads FQNEAQ (reference sequence). The CDR3, as DNA: TGTGCCAGCAGCCCAAACAGGGCGCCGAACACTGAAGCTTTCTTT. It encodes CASSPNRAPNTEAFF. The variable domain in full, completed from reference TRBV7-9 and TRBJ1-1, reads DTGVSQNPRHKITKRGQNVTFRCDPISEHNRLYWYRQTLGQGPEFLTYFQNEAQLEKSRLLSDRFSAERPKGSFSTLEIQRTEQGDSAMYLCASSPNRAPNTEAFFGQGTRLTVV.

This chain uses TRBV27 with TRBJ2-2, with D possibly TRBD1 on 5 matching bases. There are 14 residues in the CDR3. Germline CDR1 reads MNHEY; CDR2 reads SMNVEV (reference sequence). Trimming took 4 bases from V and 3 from J, leaving 9 bases between them. CDR3 region: CASSSGHHTGELFF. CDR3 DNA: TGTGCCAGCAGTTCAGGACATCACACCGGGGAGCTGTTTTTT.

The chain joins TRBV19 to TRBJ2-3, with 9 bases that match TRBD2. The germline gives CDR1 LNHDA, CDR2 SQIVND (reference sequence). V gave up 4 bases and J gave up 8 bases; unmatched junction bases: 13. The CDR3 covers 16 residues. Written as DNA, the CDR3 is TGTGCCAGTAGTACAGGTGGTCGGCGGGAGGGAATTACGCAGTATTTT. This codes for CASSTGGRREGITQYF.

The rearrangement uses TRBV5-6 and TRBJ1-2; 8 bases align to TRBD1. The V gene end was trimmed by 1 base and the J gene end by 5 bases; junction bases not matched to a gene: 10. Per germline, CDR1 SGHDT and CDR2 YYEEEE. This CDR3 has 16 residues. CDR3 in amino acids: CASSLPPGQAMYGYTF. The CDR3 nucleotides are TGTGCCAGCAGCTTGCCGCCGGGACAGGCTATGTATGGCTACACCTTC. Based on the CDR3 plus reference TRBV5-6 and TRBJ1-2, the full variable domain is DAGVTQSPTHLIKTRGQQVTLRCSPKSGHDTVSWYQQALGQGPQFIFQYYEEEERQRGNFPDRFSGHQFPNYSSELNVNALLLGDSALYLCASSLPPGQAMYGYTFGSGTRLTVV.